This TCR beta chain was sequenced for a study of T cell responses to AZD1222 COVID-19 vaccine. Assay used: immunoSEQ multiplex PCR; TCRdb lists only in-frame clones, some missing. In the table there are about 140,000 clones, around 88% of which are singletons. With respect to this clone: The antigen is not known.

Whole-study results and caveats: Researchers took repertoire samples only after the peak T cell response had come.

The TCR sequence derives from an adult in good health. The specimen comprised peripheral blood, sampled on day 0 of AZD1222 vaccination.

CDR3 DNA sequence: TGTGCCTGGAGTGTGACAGGCTCTAACTATGGCTACACCTTC. Its protein is CAWSVTGSNYGYTF. This chain joins TRBV30 and TRBJ1-2; perhaps TRBD1 as D (6 bases). The CDR3 totals 14 residues. Trimming pared 0 bases from V and 0 bases from J, leaving 8 bases between. CDR1 is GTSNPN, CDR2 SVGIG, per germline (reference sequence).